The 6 T cell receptor beta chains listed next were all sequenced from one sample in a study of blood T cell repertoires in COVID-19. The protocol was immunoSEQ multiplex PCR, while the TCRdb copy is restricted to in-frame clones and leaves out a portion. The sample has about 180,000 clones; 79% are singletons. What was sequenced was peripheral blood. The receptors here all came from a woman aged 55-69 years with COVID-19, enrolled during active disease.

This clone was counted once. The chain is built from TRBV2 and TRBJ1-1; 9 nucleotides align to TRBD1. CDR3 length: 14 residues. Trimming took 6 bases from V and 4 from J; bases not matched to a gene: 6. Per germline, CDR1 SNHLY and CDR2 FYNNEI. The CDR3 is CASSARDRVTEAFF. CDR3 sequence (DNA): TGTGCCAGCAGCGCCAGGGACAGGGTCACTGAAGCTTTCTTT.

The rearrangement uses TRBV4-1 and TRBJ1-4, with a tentative D call TRBD1 (6 bases). The germline V gene has CDR1 MGHRA and CDR2 YSYEKL. V gave up 1 base and J gave up 5 bases, with 17 bases separating them. The CDR3 is 17 residues long. CDR3 DNA: TGCGCCAGCAGCCAAGCCCTCAAACAGGGTGTGAATGAAAAACTGTTTTTT. Translating gives CASSQALKQGVNEKLFF.

This clone was counted a few times. The CDR3 bases are TGTGCCAGCAGTCCTACAGGGTTCGGGGAGCTGTTTTTT. It yields the protein CASSPTGFGELFF. This chain connects TRBV6-5 to TRBJ2-2, with D possibly TRBD1 on 6 matching bases. Trimming cost V 5 bases and J 7 bases, with 11 bases left between them. There are 13 residues in the CDR3. Germline V CDR1 and CDR2: MNHEY, SVGAGI.

The V call is TRBV11-3, the J call TRBJ2-2; D may be TRBD2 (5 bases). Germline CDR1 and CDR2: SGHNT and YENEEA. CDR3 length equals 15 residues. V dropped 1 base and J dropped 5 bases, with 11 bases sitting between them. CDR3 DNA: TGTGCCAGCAGCTTAGGACAACCGGGGACCGGGGAGCTGTTTTTT. It codes for CASSLGQPGTGELFF. Filled out from reference TRBV11-3 and TRBJ2-2, the complete variable domain reads EAGVVQSPRYKIIEKKQPVAFWCNPISGHNTLYWYLQNLGQGPELLIRYENEEAVDDSQLPKDRFSAERLKGVDSTLKIQPAELGDSAVYLCASSLGQPGTGELFFGEGSRLTVL.

The rearrangement joins TRBV12-3 or TRBV12-4 to TRBJ1-1; 7 bases line up with TRBD1. The ends lost 6 bases at V and 11 bases at J; junction bases unmatched: 12. The CDR3 extends over 13 amino acids. The CDR3 spells CASRQTGSSNAFF. CDR3 sequence (DNA): TGTGCCAGCAGGCAGACAGGGTCAAGTAATGCTTTCTTT.

The rearrangement joins TRBV6-6 to TRBJ2-1, with D perhaps TRBD1 (5 bases). Trimming left V 7 bases short and J 6 bases short, with 16 bases between. The CDR3 is 14 residues long. Germline CDR1 MNHNY, CDR2 SVGAGI (reference sequence). The CDR3 bases are TGTGCCAGCATCCCAAGCCAGGGTCGCAATGAGCAGTTCTTC. This codes for CASIPSQGRNEQFF.